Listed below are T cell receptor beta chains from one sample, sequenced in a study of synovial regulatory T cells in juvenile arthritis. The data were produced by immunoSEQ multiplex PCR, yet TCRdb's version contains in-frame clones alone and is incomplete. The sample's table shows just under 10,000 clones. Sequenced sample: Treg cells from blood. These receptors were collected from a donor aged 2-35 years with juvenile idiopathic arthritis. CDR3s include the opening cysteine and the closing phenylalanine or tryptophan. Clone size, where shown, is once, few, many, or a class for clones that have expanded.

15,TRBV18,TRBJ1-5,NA,CASSPRTDSNQPQHF
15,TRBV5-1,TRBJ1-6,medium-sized,CASSLEGSGNSPLHF
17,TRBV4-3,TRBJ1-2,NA,CASSQDPPRGPNYGYTF
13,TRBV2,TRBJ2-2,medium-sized,CASNTRNTGELFF
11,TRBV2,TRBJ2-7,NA,CASATSYEQYF
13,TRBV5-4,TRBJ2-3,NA,CASSSIPGSPQYF
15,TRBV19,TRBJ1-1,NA,CASSGPSGVGTEAFF
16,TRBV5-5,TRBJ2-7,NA,CASSSDTWLRQYEQYF
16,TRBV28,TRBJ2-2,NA,CASSSGTARRAGELFF
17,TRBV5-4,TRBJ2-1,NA,CASSWGGGASSYNEQFF
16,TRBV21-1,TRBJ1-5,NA,CASSMLGQGINQPQHF
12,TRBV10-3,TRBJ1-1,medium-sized,CAIGNMNTEAFF
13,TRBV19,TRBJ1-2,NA,CASSRSLGQGYTF
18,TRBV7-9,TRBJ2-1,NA,CASSLALYASVGYNEQFF
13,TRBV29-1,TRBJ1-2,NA,CSVEDRRVYGYTF
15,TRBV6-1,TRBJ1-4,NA,CASSGTGTWGEKLFF
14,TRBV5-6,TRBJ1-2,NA,CASRESGGANGYTF
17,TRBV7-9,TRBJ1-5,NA,CASSLGLGGLSNQPQHF
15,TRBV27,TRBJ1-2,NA,CASSLIRGGPFGYTF
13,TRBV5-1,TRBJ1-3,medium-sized,CASSLQSGNTIYF
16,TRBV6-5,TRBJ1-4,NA,CASSYGTGRTNEKLFF
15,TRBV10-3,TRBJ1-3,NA,CAISRGSLAGNTIYF
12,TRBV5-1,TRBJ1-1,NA,CASSADGPEAFF
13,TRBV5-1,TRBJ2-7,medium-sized,CASSLDRAYEQYF